This is a list of T cell receptor beta chains from one sample in a study of spatial heterogeneity in lung cancer. TCRdb redid the calling of the 5' RACE reads with MiXCR, one entry per CDR3 protein. The repertoire holds several thousand distinct CDR3 sequences, over 12% seen once, with around 23% in the top ten. The material was lung tumor tissue, obtained at surgery. These receptors came from a female donor with early-stage non-small cell lung cancer. Each CDR3 is given with its conserved first and last residue. Each record gives: D gene, V gene, J gene, clone size, CDR3 protein, CDR3 DNA. D genes are given only for firm matches. Clone size appears in some rows only: once, few, many, or a class for an expanded clone.

>TRBD1|TRBV12-3/TRBV12-4|TRBJ2-7|medium-sized
CASSFRTGKYEQYF
TGTGCCAGCAGTTTTAGGACAGGGAAGTACGAGCAGTACTTC
>TRBD1|TRBV7-6|TRBJ1-1|NA
CASSSQGAQGDTEAFF
TGTGCCAGCAGCTCACAGGGGGCGCAGGGGGACACTGAAGCTTTCTTT
>NA|TRBV28|TRBJ2-7|many
CASSYVRTSTYEQYF
TGTGCCAGCAGTTATGTCCGGACAAGCACCTACGAGCAGTACTTC
>TRBD2|TRBV4-1|TRBJ2-1|medium-sized
CASSRGLAGVSAYNEQFF
TGCGCCAGCAGCCGAGGACTAGCGGGGGTCTCTGCCTACAATGAGCAGTTCTTC
>NA|TRBV12-3/TRBV12-4|TRBJ2-6|NA
CASSFRQDLANVLTF
TGTGCCAGCAGTTTCAGACAGGATTTGGCCAACGTCCTGACTTTC
>TRBD1|TRBV3-1|TRBJ2-1|medium-sized
CASSPLWGTGGNEQFF
TGTGCCAGCAGCCCGTTATGGGGGACAGGTGGGAATGAGCAGTTCTTC
>NA|TRBV11-2|TRBJ2-2|many
CASSLYENTGELFF
TGTGCCAGCAGCTTATACGAGAACACCGGGGAGCTGTTTTTT
>TRBD1|TRBV3-1|TRBJ1-5|many
CASSQGPGTGVNQPQHF
TGTGCCAGCAGCCAAGGCCCGGGGACAGGAGTGAATCAGCCCCAGCATTTT
>NA|TRBV20-1|TRBJ1-6|large
CSARPGPRGSSPLHF
TGCAGTGCTAGGCCCGGCCCTCGGGGCAGCTCACCCCTCCACTTT
>NA|TRBV12-3/TRBV12-4|TRBJ1-2|many
CASSFGQSTNYGYTF
TGTGCCAGCAGTTTCGGACAGTCCACTAACTATGGCTACACCTTC
>TRBD1|TRBV24-1|TRBJ1-1|medium-sized
CATKDRENTEAFF
TGTGCCACCAAGGACAGGGAGAACACTGAAGCTTTCTTT
>NA|TRBV19|TRBJ2-1|NA
CASSRLYNEQFF
TGTGCCAGTAGTAGGCTATATAATGAGCAGTTCTTC
>TRBD2|TRBV7-2|TRBJ2-2|many
CASSPRGGLRRGENTGELFF
TGTGCCAGCAGCCCACGGGGGGGGTTACGGCGCGGAGAGAACACCGGGGAGCTGTTTTTT
>NA|TRBV5-1|TRBJ1-6|large
CASRDQPPGSYYNSPLHF
TGCGCCAGCAGGGACCAACCCCCTGGGTCCTACTATAATTCACCCCTCCACTTT
>NA|TRBV20-1|TRBJ1-3|medium-sized
CSASPGFSSGNTIYF
TGCAGTGCTAGCCCAGGGTTTAGTTCTGGAAACACCATATATTTT
>NA|TRBV5-1|TRBJ2-1|medium-sized
CASSLVAYNEQFF
TGCGCCAGCAGCTTGGTTGCCTACAATGAGCAGTTCTTC
>TRBD1|TRBV12-3/TRBV12-4|TRBJ2-2|many
CASTGNRGFVSRTGELFF
TGTGCCAGCACCGGGAACAGGGGGTTCGTTTCGCGTACCGGGGAGCTGTTTTTT
>NA|TRBV9|TRBJ2-5|NA
CASSVGVKTSGETQYF
TGTGCCAGCAGCGTAGGGGTTAAAACCTCAGGAGAGACCCAGTACTTC
>NA|TRBV9|TRBJ2-2|medium-sized
CASSPGDFYTGELFF
TGTGCCAGCAGCCCCGGAGACTTTTACACCGGGGAGCTGTTTTTT
>TRBD2|TRBV5-4|TRBJ2-3|medium-sized
CASSLRGGGDTQYF
TGTGCCAGCAGCCTGCGGGGGGGCGGGGATACGCAGTATTTT
>NA|TRBV29-1|TRBJ2-2|many
CSVERFGTDTGELFF
TGCAGCGTTGAAAGGTTTGGGACCGACACCGGGGAGCTGTTTTTT
>TRBD2|TRBV5-1|TRBJ2-5|medium-sized
CASSLIPGLAGGHKTQYF
TGCGCCAGCAGCTTGATTCCGGGACTAGCGGGGGGGCACAAGACCCAGTACTTC
>TRBD2|TRBV20-1|TRBJ2-3|NA
CSARDFRAGGMDTQYF
TGCAGTGCTAGAGATTTTCGGGCGGGGGGAATGGATACGCAGTATTTT
>NA|TRBV20-1|TRBJ2-1|medium-sized
CSASTPPAGRSYNEQFF
TGCAGTGCTAGTACCCCGCCGGCAGGGAGGTCCTACAATGAGCAGTTCTTC
>NA|TRBV10-3|TRBJ2-5|medium-sized
CAIRTPWEETQYF
TGTGCCATCAGGACCCCATGGGAGGAGACCCAGTACTTC
>NA|TRBV11-2|TRBJ2-5|medium-sized
CASSPSPEETQYF
TGTGCCAGCAGCCCCAGCCCCGAAGAGACCCAGTACTTC
>NA|TRBV5-1|TRBJ2-5|medium-sized
CASSLEETQYF
TGCGCCAGCAGCTTGGAGGAGACCCAGTACTTC
>NA|TRBV28|TRBJ2-7|medium-sized
CASTLGVRSYEQYF
TGTGCCAGCACCTTAGGAGTGAGATCCTACGAGCAGTACTTC
>NA|TRBV3-1|TRBJ1-3|NA
CASSQSLRQKSSGNTIYF
TGTGCCAGCAGCCAAAGTTTAAGACAGAAGAGCTCTGGAAACACCATATATTTT
>NA|TRBV9|TRBJ1-1|NA
CASSVMGNTEAFF
TGTGCCAGCAGCGTAATGGGGAACACTGAAGCTTTCTTT
>NA|TRBV6-6|TRBJ2-3|medium-sized
CASSYPTATLLHTDTQYF
TGTGCCAGCAGTTACCCGACAGCGACCCTCCTGCACACAGATACGCAGTATTTT
>TRBD1|TRBV30|TRBJ2-7|many
CAWNPTGTLFYEQYF
TGTGCCTGGAACCCGACAGGGACCCTCTTCTACGAGCAGTACTTC
>TRBD1|TRBV27|TRBJ2-7|NA
CASSFNPTGTEQYF
TGTGCCAGCAGTTTTAACCCGACAGGGACCGAGCAGTACTTC
>TRBD1|TRBV6-5|TRBJ1-2|medium-sized
CASSDGTGGFWYGYTF
TGTGCCAGCAGTGACGGGACAGGGGGCTTTTGGTATGGCTACACCTTC
>TRBD2|TRBV12-5|TRBJ2-1|medium-sized
CASGAPGGGGAFREQFF
TGTGCTAGTGGTGCTCCCGGGGGCGGGGGGGCCTTCAGGGAGCAGTTCTTC